This T cell receptor (beta chain) was documented in a study of monozygotic twins with inflammatory bowel disease. Study conclusions and caveats: No discrimination was achieved between different T cell subtypes.

TCRdb re-called the 5' RACE reads; one entry per CDR3 protein, DNA not given. Found here are around 200,000 distinct CDR3 sequences; the top ten clones hold around 1.5%. A note on this clonotype: What it recognizes is unknown.

This CDR3 has 13 amino acids. The germline CDR1 and CDR2 sequences are SGHRS and YFSETQ. This rearrangement joins TRBV5-1 to TRBJ1-2; with no DNA, the TCRdb D assignment of TRBD1 cannot be verified. This clonotype was sampled from a human donor with ulcerative colitis or Crohn's disease, or a healthy co-twin of an affected twin (not recorded which). Sequencing used blood. This CDR3 reads CASSRDRNYGYTF.